The 24 T cell receptor beta chains below all came from one sample that was sequenced in a study of shared clonotypes between healthy human individuals. Assay: immunoSEQ multiplex PCR; the TCRdb copy retains only in-frame clones and omits some. Here the sample spans under 600,000 clones, about 75% being singletons. The sequenced material came from PBMCs. Source of these receptors: a woman aged 40 to 50 in good health. Some clones in this sample may be carry-over from other donors' samples.

The J gene is TRBJ2-2, the V gene TRBV9; D is uncertain. The CDR3 spans 14 residues. Germline-derived CDR1 and CDR2 are SGDLS and YYNGEE. Between the trimmed V and J ends, which lost 0 bases and 5 bases, there was a span of 8 bases. The CDR3: CASSVARSTGELFF. In DNA, the CDR3 is TGTGCCAGCAGCGTAGCCAGGTCTACCGGGGAGCTGTTTTTT. The variable domain in full, completed from reference TRBV9 and TRBJ2-2, reads DSGVTQTPKHLITATGQRVTLRCSPRSGDLSVYWYQQSLDQGLQFLIQYYNGEERAKGNILERFSAQQFPDLHSELNLSSLELGDSALYFCASSVARSTGELFFGEGSRLTVL.

Concerning this clone: A junction boundary mismatches the germline segment, possibly from a read error. This chain joins TRBV29-1 and TRBJ1-3, with D possibly matching TRBD1 (5 bases). CDR1 is SQVTM, CDR2 ANQGSEA, per germline. The CDR3 has 12 residues. The CDR3 DNA sequence: TGCAGCGTTGTTGGGACTGGCAACACCATATATTTT. Encoded protein: CSVVGTGNTIYF.

This chain joins TRBV18 and TRBJ2-5; 7 positions agree with TRBD1. Looked up from germline, CDR1 is KGHSH and CDR2 is LQKENI. V lost 2 bases to trimming and J lost 4 bases; unmatched junction nucleotides: 4. The CDR3 has 14 amino acids. The CDR3: CASSPGQAGETQYF. In DNA form, the CDR3 reads TGTGCCAGCTCACCAGGACAGGCGGGAGAGACCCAGTACTTC.

The V gene is TRBV7-2, the J gene TRBJ1-2, with D tentatively TRBD1 (5 bases). CDR3 length equals 15 residues. Trimming took off 5 bases at V and 0 bases at J, with 13 bases between the two ends. Germline assignment: CDR1 SGHTA and CDR2 FQGNSA. The DNA for the CDR3 is TGTGCCAGCAGCACCCCAGGGAGAGCTAACTATGGCTACACCTTC. This sequence encodes CASSTPGRANYGYTF.

This clone turned up a few times. This chain links TRBV6-1 with TRBJ2-1, with 7 bases lining up with TRBD1. Germline loops: CDR1 MNHNS, CDR2 SASEGT. Losses at the gene ends were 3 bases for V and 5 bases for J; bases not matched to a gene: 1. This CDR3 is 13 amino acids long. CDR3 bases: TGTGCCAGCAGTGAGGACAGGCACAATGAGCAGTTCTTC. This gives the protein CASSEDRHNEQFF.

The rearrangement uses TRBV6-6 and TRBJ1-4; 8 bases map to TRBD1. This CDR3 has 14 residues. The V and J ends lost 2 bases and 5 bases, in that order; junction bases with no gene match: 1. The germline V gene has CDR1 MNHNY and CDR2 SVGAGI (reference sequence). The CDR3 bases are TGTGCCAGCAGTTACCGGGACAGGAATGAAAAACTGTTTTTT. Its translation is CASSYRDRNEKLFF.

This clone appeared a few times. This sequence joins TRBV5-4 and TRBJ1-4; no clear D. Per the germline V gene, CDR1 is SGHNT and CDR2 is YYREEE (reference sequence). V was pared by 4 bases and J by 4 bases, with 14 bases between. This CDR3 has 15 amino acids. This CDR3 reads CASSLGSGGNEKLFF. The CDR3 DNA reads TGTGCCAGCAGCCTCGGTTCCGGCGGTAATGAAAAACTGTTTTTT.

The V gene is TRBV27, the J gene TRBJ2-7, with TRBD1 identical over 9 bases. The CDR3 is 14 residues long. Trimming at V came to 6 bases and at J to 2 bases, leaving 5 bases not matched to a gene. The germline CDR1 and CDR2 sequences are MNHEY and SMNVEV (reference sequence). DNA for the CDR3: TGTGCCAGCAGCAGGGACAGGGCGACCTACGAGCAGTACTTC. This codes for CASSRDRATYEQYF.

This clone has more than one count but fewer than ten. This chain uses TRBV19 with TRBJ2-7, with TRBD2 identical over 9 bases. This CDR3 is built from 15 residues. Germline loops: CDR1 LNHDA, CDR2 SQIVND (reference sequence). Trimming cost V 1 base and J 5 bases; bases outside gene matches: 6. The CDR3 region has the DNA TGTGCCAGTAGTATAGGCGGGAGGGCCTGGGACGAGCAGTACTTC. Its protein product is CASSIGGRAWDEQYF.

The table lists this clone with a count of one. Sequence at one end of the junction differs from germline and may be a read error. The V and J genes are TRBV7-7 and TRBJ2-5; TRBD2 is a possible D gene (6 bases). With the DNA end fitting TRBJ2-7 better, the J assignment may be wrong. Germline CDR1 and CDR2: SSHAT and FNYEAQ (reference sequence). The length of the CDR3 is 14 residues. The CDR3 DNA reads as TGTGCTAGCAGCCCCGCGGGGTTTGGCGGCGAGCAGTACTTC. It encodes CASSPAGFGGEQYF.

The gene calls are TRBV7-8 and TRBJ2-7, with D maybe TRBD2 (5 bases). CDR1 and CDR2 (germline): SGHVS, FQNEAQ. Trimming pared 1 base from V and 6 bases from J, leaving 16 bases between. The CDR3 runs to 15 residues. CDR3 DNA: TGTGCCAGCAGCTTAGTTCGGGGTCCCCCGGCCGAGCAGTACTTC. Translating it yields CASSLVRGPPAEQYF.

The rearrangement uses TRBV2 and TRBJ2-2; 11 bases are shared with TRBD1. There are 14 residues in the CDR3. V lost 6 bases, J lost 7 bases, and 4 bases stayed unmatched. Germline V gives CDR1 SNHLY, CDR2 FYNNEI. The CDR3 nucleotides are TGTGCCAGCAGGCCCGGGACAGGGGGCGGGGAGCTGTTTTTT. Translation gives CASRPGTGGGELFF.

The chain employs TRBV10-3 and TRBJ2-1; 15 bases align to TRBD2. Germline CDR1 ENHRY, CDR2 SYGVKD. The CDR3 is 17 amino acids. Trimming took 2 bases from V and 5 from J; bases not matched to a gene: 4. Here the CDR3 DNA reads TGTGCCATCAGTGAGGCGGGACTAGCGGGAGGAGACAATGAGCAGTTCTTC. It specifies CAISEAGLAGGDNEQFF.

This rearrangement joins TRBV29-1 to TRBJ2-1; 8 bases are a match to TRBD2. The CDR3 length is 12 residues. Germline V gene sequence: CDR1 SQVTM, CDR2 ANQGSEA. The junction had 2 bases not matched to a gene; V was cut back by 4 bases and J by 6 bases. CDR3 bases: TGCAGCGTTGGGACTAGCAGCAATGAGCAGTTCTTC. It specifies CSVGTSSNEQFF.

This chain links TRBV30 with TRBJ2-3; 15 positions match TRBD2. The germline CDR1 and CDR2 sequences are GTSNPN and SVGIG (reference sequence). The CDR3 has 16 residues. V trimming: 2 bases; J trimming: 6 bases; junction bases outside the gene matches: 6. CDR3 loop: CAWSTGLAGGGDTQYF. CDR3 in DNA: TGTGCCTGGAGTACCGGACTAGCGGGAGGGGGGGATACGCAGTATTTT.

The CDR3 loop is CAWSYAGNTIYF. CDR3 sequence (DNA): TGTGCCTGGAGTTACGCAGGAAACACCATATATTTT. The chain combines TRBV30 with TRBJ1-3; D ambiguous. The CDR3 consists of 12 residues. Germline loops: CDR1 GTSNPN, CDR2 SVGIG (reference sequence). V dropped 2 bases and J dropped 4 bases, with 6 bases sitting between them.

The chain employs TRBV27 and TRBJ1-4; TRBD1 agrees at 8 bases. With 4 bases clipped from V and 8 bases from J, the junction kept 6 bases outside the gene matches. The CDR3 length is 14 residues. Germline loops: CDR1 MNHEY, CDR2 SMNVEV (reference sequence). DNA for the CDR3: TGTGCCAGCAGTTCCCGGGACAGGTGGGAAAAACTGTTTTTT. Translating it yields CASSSRDRWEKLFF.

The chain's CDR3 is CASSLALYTEAFF. The CDR3 coding sequence is TGTGCCAGCAGCTTGGCGCTTTACACTGAAGCTTTCTTT. This chain joins TRBV5-4 and TRBJ1-1; no firm D call. With 0 bases removed from V and 3 bases from J, the gap between germline ends came to 6 bases. Germline assignment: CDR1 SGHNT and CDR2 YYREEE (reference sequence). The CDR3 is made up of 13 amino acids.

The V and J genes are TRBV2 and TRBJ2-7; 7 nucleotides line up with TRBD1. J lost 2 bases, V lost 7 bases, and 8 bases had no gene match. The germline V gene has CDR1 SNHLY and CDR2 FYNNEI. The CDR3 consists of 14 residues. CDR3 sequence: CASMGQGVPYEQYF. CDR3 nucleotides: TGTGCCAGCATGGGGCAGGGGGTCCCCTACGAGCAGTACTTC.

This clone has a handful of counts. The rearrangement uses TRBV28 and TRBJ2-7; maybe TRBD2 (6 bases). The ends were cut back, 5 bases at V and 6 bases at J, with 20 bases in the middle. There are 15 residues in the CDR3. The germline V gene encodes CDR1 MDHEN and CDR2 SYDVKM. The CDR3 DNA reads as TGTGCCAGCAGTAGGTACGCCCGGGAGTTGTCCGAGCAGTACTTC. As protein: CASSRYARELSEQYF.

This sequence joins TRBV4-3 and TRBJ1-5; a weak D match, TRBD1 (5 bases). The CDR3 has 16 residues. V was pared by 0 bases and J by 2 bases, with 11 bases between. The germline CDR1 and CDR2 sequences are LGHNA and YSLEER. The CDR3 DNA follows: TGCGCCAGCAGCCAAGATCTGCAGGGAGGCAATCAGCCCCAGCATTTT. The encoded protein is CASSQDLQGGNQPQHF.

The CDR3 bases are TGTGCCAGCAGCACCGGGACTAGGGCCACCAATGAGCAGTTCTTC. Its translation: CASSTGTRATNEQFF. The V and J genes are TRBV27 and TRBJ2-1; 8 bases map to TRBD2. The CDR3 consists of 15 residues. Trimming took 6 bases from V and 6 from J; bases not matched to a gene: 10. Looked up from germline, CDR1 is MNHEY and CDR2 is SMNVEV (reference sequence).

The chain links TRBV10-1 to TRBJ2-3, with TRBD1 identical over 7 bases. V was pared by 6 bases and J by 1 base, with 1 base of the junction left unmatched. The CDR3 consists of 13 residues. CDR1 is WNHNN, CDR2 SYGVQD, per germline (reference sequence). The CDR3 DNA follows: TGCGCCAGCAGCGGACAGGGCACAGATACGCAGTATTTT. Translating it yields CASSGQGTDTQYF.

This clone appeared a single time. The chain carries TRBV6-1 and TRBJ2-3; a weak D match, TRBD2 (5 bases). V lost 0 bases and J lost 0, with 22 bases in between. This CDR3 comprises 20 residues. Germline lookup yields CDR1 MNHNS and CDR2 SASEGT. CDR3 nucleotides: TGTGCCAGCAGTGAAGCGAAACTAGGGAGAGGGTCCCAAAGCACAGATACGCAGTATTTT. It specifies CASSEAKLGRGSQSTDTQYF.